Each of the 23 T cell receptor beta chains below was sequenced from the same sample in a study of T cell responses to AZD1222 COVID-19 vaccine. Generated by immunoSEQ multiplex PCR, the TCRdb table keeps only in-frame clones and is missing some. The repertoire has about 100,000 clones, approximately 89% of them found once; the top ten carry roughly 3%. Sequencing used peripheral blood, obtained on day 0 of MenACWY control vaccination. These receptors came from an adult in good health.

This chain joins TRBV11-2 and TRBJ1-5, with D tentatively TRBD1 (5 bases). The germline V gene has CDR1 SGHAT and CDR2 FQNNGV. The V gene lost 5 bases and the J gene lost 7 bases, with 15 bases spanning the gap. The CDR3 is made up of 14 amino acids. CDR3 in amino acids: CASSPRGVGQPQHF. For the CDR3, the DNA is TGTGCCAGCAGCCCGAGAGGGGTGGGACAGCCCCAGCATTTT.

This sequence joins TRBV9 and TRBJ2-5; TRBD2 aligns across 8 bases. V trimming: 0 bases; J trimming: 3 bases; junction bases outside the gene matches: 4. CDR1 is SGDLS, CDR2 YYNGEE, per germline. This CDR3 has 15 amino acids. For the CDR3, the DNA is TGTGCCAGCAGCGTAGCCGGGGGGGCCGAAGAGACCCAGTACTTC. Translating it yields CASSVAGGAEETQYF. Based on the CDR3 plus reference TRBV9 and TRBJ2-5, the full variable domain is DSGVTQTPKHLITATGQRVTLRCSPRSGDLSVYWYQQSLDQGLQFLIQYYNGEERAKGNILERFSAQQFPDLHSELNLSSLELGDSALYFCASSVAGGAEETQYFGPGTRLLVL.

The gene calls are TRBV5-1 and TRBJ1-1, with TRBD1 as a possible D gene (6 bases). V lost 7 bases and J lost 7, with 17 bases in between. Germline lookup yields CDR1 SGHRS and CDR2 YFSETQ. There are 13 residues in the CDR3. The DNA of the CDR3 is TGCGCCAGCTCTCCCGGGGGGGCCCATGAAGCTTTCTTT. Protein: CASSPGGAHEAFF.

The rearrangement links TRBV30 to TRBJ1-2; D ambiguous. Germline V gene sequence: CDR1 GTSNPN, CDR2 SVGIG (reference sequence). Trimming left V 2 bases short and J 1 base short, with 11 bases between. CDR3 length equals 14 residues. CDR3 DNA sequence: TGTGCCTGGAGTCTAGGTGTGGGTAACTATGGCTACACCTTC. Amino acid sequence: CAWSLGVGNYGYTF.

This clone appeared a single time. This chain connects TRBV28 to TRBJ1-2, with TRBD1 identical over 7 bases. The junction had 0 bases not matched to a gene; V was cut back by 4 bases and J by 4 bases. The CDR3 spans 12 residues. CDR1 is MDHEN, CDR2 SYDVKM, per germline. The CDR3 DNA sequence: TGTGCCAGCAGTTCAGGGGGCTATGGCTACACCTTC. Translating gives CASSSGGYGYTF.

The rearrangement links TRBV28 to TRBJ1-6; D not certain. Germline V gene lookup returns CDR1 MDHEN and CDR2 SYDVKM. V was shortened by 5 bases and J by 7 bases, with 15 bases between the two germline ends. The CDR3 consists of 15 residues. CDR3 residues: CASSPPQLPNSPLHF. CDR3 DNA: TGTGCCAGCAGTCCCCCCCAGCTCCCAAATTCACCCCTCCACTTT.

This clone appeared a few times. The rearrangement uses TRBV5-6 and TRBJ2-2, with 12 bases lining up with TRBD1. The CDR3 totals 17 residues. Germline CDR1 and CDR2: SGHDT and YYEEEE. V lost 2 bases to trimming and J lost 4 bases; unmatched junction nucleotides: 6. The CDR3 DNA reads as TGTGCCAGCAGCTTTTGGTGGGACAGGGGGCCCACCGGGGAGCTGTTTTTT. The encoded protein is CASSFWWDRGPTGELFF.

The chain joins TRBV9 to TRBJ2-5; tentatively, D is TRBD2 (7 bases). There are 15 residues in the CDR3. Per the germline V gene, CDR1 is SGDLS and CDR2 is YYNGEE. Trimming took off 0 bases at V and 0 bases at J, with 9 bases between the two ends. This CDR3 is CASSVGGGHQETQYF. The CDR3, as DNA: TGTGCCAGCAGCGTAGGGGGGGGGCACCAAGAGACCCAGTACTTC.

This clone was picked up a small number of times. The chain is built from TRBV12-3 or TRBV12-4 and TRBJ1-2; a weak D match, TRBD1 (5 bases). The CDR3 contains 13 residues. Trimming removed 5 bases at V and 8 bases at J, with 15 bases between. The CDR3 region is CASSEGFPGGYTF. CDR3 coding DNA: TGTGCCAGCAGTGAGGGGTTCCCCGGGGGCTACACCTTC.

CDR3 loop: CASSYWGSNTGELFF. CDR3 nucleotide sequence: TGTGCCAGCAGTTACTGGGGTTCGAACACCGGGGAGCTGTTTTTT. The genes are TRBV6-5 and TRBJ2-2; D is undetermined. CDR3 length equals 15 residues. Trimming pared 1 base from V and 0 bases from J, leaving 6 bases between. From germline, CDR1 is MNHEY and CDR2 SVGAGI.

CDR3 DNA sequence: TGTGCCAGCAGCCGGTGGACAGGACCGCTCTCGAACACCGGGGAGCTGTTTTTT. It specifies CASSRWTGPLSNTGELFF. The chain combines TRBV6-2 or TRBV6-3 with TRBJ2-2; the match to TRBD1 covers 7 bases. The germline V gene has CDR1 MNHEY and CDR2 SVGEGT. The CDR3 has 18 residues. Unmatched junction bases numbered 13, after V lost 6 bases and J lost 0 bases.

For the CDR3, the DNA is TGTGCCCCCCGTCGGGGGGGCGTCTGGAATCAGCCCCAGCATTTT. This encodes CAPRRGGVWNQPQHF. The gene calls are TRBV21-1 and TRBJ1-5. TRBV21-1 has pseudogene status. The CDR3 extends over 15 amino acids.

The V call is TRBV7-9, the J call TRBJ2-1; TRBD1 agrees at 8 bases. V lost 6 bases, J lost 7 bases, and 8 bases stayed unmatched. Germline V gives CDR1 SEHNR, CDR2 FQNEAQ (reference sequence). This CDR3 has 14 amino acids. CDR3 region: CASSYYRQGNEQFF. The CDR3 DNA follows: TGTGCCAGCAGTTATTATAGACAGGGGAATGAGCAGTTCTTC.

The V and J genes are TRBV19 and TRBJ1-1; D may be TRBD1 (5 bases). V shed 10 bases and J shed 4 bases, with 16 bases lying between them. The CDR3 is made up of 13 amino acids. CDR1 LNHDA and CDR2 SQIVND come from the germline V gene (reference sequence). Here the CDR3 reads CATVGRGGTEAFF. In nucleotides, the CDR3 is TGTGCCACCGTTGGACGTGGGGGCACTGAAGCTTTCTTT.

This chain links TRBV5-1 with TRBJ2-7; 9 positions agree with TRBD1. This CDR3 has 14 amino acids. V trimming: 2 bases; J trimming: 2 bases; junction bases outside the gene matches: 2. Germline lookup yields CDR1 SGHRS and CDR2 YFSETQ. CDR3 loop: CASSFGTGTYEQYF. The CDR3 DNA reads as TGCGCCAGCAGCTTCGGGACAGGGACCTACGAGCAGTACTTC.

V gene TRBV11-3 combines with J gene TRBJ2-1; 7 bases fit TRBD2. The CDR3 length is 16 residues. Per the germline V gene, CDR1 is SGHNT and CDR2 is YENEEA. Unmatched junction bases numbered 10, after V lost 3 bases and J lost 5 bases. CDR3 region: CASSFVSGGKNNEQFF. The CDR3 DNA sequence: TGTGCCAGCAGCTTTGTTTCCGGGGGGAAAAACAATGAGCAGTTCTTC.

The genes are TRBV30 and TRBJ1-2, with TRBD1 identical over 9 bases. Germline lookup yields CDR1 GTSNPN and CDR2 SVGIG (reference sequence). This CDR3 contains 14 residues. Germline trimming cut 0 bases from V and 7 bases from J; bases unmatched to any gene: 6. The CDR3 loop is CAWSVLDRGGGYTF. CDR3 nucleotides: TGTGCCTGGAGTGTATTGGACAGGGGAGGTGGCTACACCTTC.

The CDR3 DNA sequence: TGTGCCTACAAAGGCGAAGGAGCCGGAACCGGGGAGCTGTTTTTT. This translates into CAYKGEGAGTGELFF. The chain has TRBV30 and TRBJ2-2, with D hard to call. The germline V gene has CDR1 GTSNPN and CDR2 SVGIG (reference sequence). The CDR3 is made up of 15 amino acids. The V end lost 7 bases, the J end lost 5 bases, and 20 bases lay between the germline ends.

The chain uses TRBV5-6 and TRBJ2-7, with 10 bases fitting TRBD1. Germline CDR1 and CDR2: SGHDT and YYEEEE. J gave up 3 bases and V 4 bases, and 7 bases lay outside the gene matches. The CDR3 is made up of 15 amino acids. CDR3 sequence: CASSPDGTGDYEQYF. As DNA, the CDR3 is TGTGCCAGCAGCCCCGACGGGACAGGGGACTACGAGCAGTACTTC.

This rearrangement joins TRBV7-6 to TRBJ2-4; maybe TRBD2 (6 bases). Looked up from germline, CDR1 is SGHVS and CDR2 is FNYEAQ. Trimming pared 8 bases from V and 1 base from J, leaving 9 bases between. This CDR3 is built from 13 residues. CDR3 DNA: TGTGCCAGCGGGGAGGACGCCAAAAACATTCAGTACTTC. Protein sequence: CASGEDAKNIQYF.

This clone occurred once. This chain connects TRBV5-4 to TRBJ2-3; 8 bases align to TRBD2. The CDR3 spans 14 residues. V trimming: 4 bases; J trimming: 6 bases; junction bases outside the gene matches: 7. The germline V gene has CDR1 SGHNT and CDR2 YYREEE (reference sequence). CDR3 sequence: CASSLRGAPDTQYF. Written as DNA, the CDR3 is TGTGCCAGCAGCCTGCGGGGGGCACCGGATACGCAGTATTTT.

The chain has TRBV12-3 or TRBV12-4 and TRBJ1-5; D is unclear. Trimming shortened V by 0 bases and J by 0 bases, and 0 bases separated the two germline ends. The length of the CDR3 is 13 residues. CDR3 sequence (DNA): TGTGCCAGCAGTTTAGCTAGCAATCAGCCCCAGCATTTT. The encoded protein is CASSLASNQPQHF.

In its sample, this clone was seen once. The chain couples TRBV7-3 to TRBJ1-1; 7 bases line up with TRBD1. J lost 4 bases, V lost 8 bases, and 13 bases had no gene match. Germline loops: CDR1 SGHTA, CDR2 FQGTGA. The CDR3 totals 15 residues. The CDR3 loop is CASQETGASGTEAFF. The CDR3 nucleotides are TGTGCCAGCCAAGAAACAGGGGCTTCCGGCACTGAAGCTTTCTTT.